The 17 T cell receptor beta chains reported below all come from one sample, sequenced in a study of radiation and T cells in renal cell carcinoma. Generated by immunoSEQ multiplex PCR, the TCRdb table keeps only in-frame clones and is missing some. Of around 180,000 clones listed, roughly nine tenths are singletons. As for time point: blood 4 weeks post-SBRT, at nephrectomy. Sample treatment: 15 Gy SBRT to primary tumor, nephrectomy 4 weeks later. The sequenced sample was blood, obtained from a patient whose treatment included radiotherapy and nephrectomy. These receptors all stem from a woman in her 50s with renal cell carcinoma.

This chain uses TRBV6-5 with TRBJ2-7; TRBD1 matches at 9 bases. CDR1 and CDR2 (germline): MNHEY, SVGAGI. J was trimmed by 3 bases and V by 5 bases; bases with no gene match: 5. The CDR3 sequence is 14 residues long. The CDR3 is CASSNLGQGYEQYF. For the CDR3, the DNA is TGTGCCAGCAGTAACCTGGGACAGGGCTACGAGCAGTACTTC.

The rearrangement joins TRBV23-1 to TRBJ1-1; TRBD1 matches at 7 bases. TRBV23-1 counts as an open reading frame of uncertain function. With 2 bases clipped from V and 5 bases from J, the junction kept 14 bases outside the gene matches. The CDR3 consists of 17 residues. CDR3 region: CASSQNRGQQRRTEAFF. DNA for the CDR3: TGCGCCAGCAGTCAAAACAGGGGTCAACAAAGGAGGACTGAAGCTTTCTTT.

This clone was seen a handful of times. The rearrangement uses TRBV5-1 and TRBJ1-1; perhaps TRBD1 as D (6 bases). From germline, CDR1 is SGHRS and CDR2 YFSETQ. V dropped 4 bases and J dropped 0 bases, with 13 bases sitting between them. CDR3 length: 15 residues. CDR3 region: CASSDRSTLNTEAFF. The CDR3 coding sequence is TGCGCCAGCAGCGACAGGAGTACCCTGAACACTGAAGCTTTCTTT.

V usage is TRBV18 and J usage is TRBJ2-4; D is unclear. V was cut by 2 bases and J by 0 bases, with 14 bases left in between. Germline values: CDR1 KGHSH, CDR2 LQKENI. The CDR3 spans 17 residues. Here the CDR3 DNA reads TGTGCCAGCTCACCAAGGCACTCACCTCTAGCCAAAAACATTCAGTACTTC. It translates to CASSPRHSPLAKNIQYF. The full variable domain, its missing parts supplied by reference TRBV18 and TRBJ2-4, is NAGVMQNPRHLVRRRGQEARLRCSPMKGHSHVYWYRQLPEEGLKFMVYLQKENIIDESGMPKERFSAEFPKEGPSILRIQQVVRGDSAAYFCASSPRHSPLAKNIQYFGAGTRLSVL.

The chain combines TRBV4-3 with TRBJ2-5, with D possibly TRBD2 on 5 matching bases. Germline CDR1 is LGHNA and CDR2 is YSLEER. V was shortened by 0 bases and J by 5 bases, with 10 bases between the two germline ends. The CDR3 is 14 residues long. Here the CDR3 reads CASSQDESGETQYF. CDR3 nucleotides: TGCGCCAGCAGCCAAGATGAGTCGGGGGAGACCCAGTACTTC.

The V call is TRBV5-5, the J call TRBJ2-7, with TRBD1 matching over 8 bases. In germline, CDR1 is SGHKS, CDR2 YYEKEE (reference sequence). The V segment lost 3 bases and the J segment 2 bases; nucleotides outside the gene matches: 7. This CDR3 region has 15 residues. The CDR3 sequence: CASSYGQGKTYEQYF. The CDR3 DNA reads as TGTGCCAGCAGCTACGGACAGGGAAAAACCTACGAGCAGTACTTC.

This clone has a handful of counts. The chain combines TRBV2 with TRBJ1-5, with D possibly matching TRBD1 (6 bases). With 6 bases removed from V and 4 bases from J, the gap between germline ends came to 16 bases. In germline, CDR1 is SNHLY, CDR2 FYNNEI. The CDR3 runs to 15 residues. CDR3 amino acids: CASSQGWGQNQPQHF. In DNA form, the CDR3 reads TGTGCCAGCAGCCAAGGTTGGGGGCAAAATCAGCCCCAGCATTTT.

The chain links TRBV11-2 to TRBJ1-4, with unresolved D. This CDR3 comprises 14 residues. Trimming removed 3 bases from V and 8 bases from J, with 13 bases in between. CDR1 is SGHAT, CDR2 FQNNGV, per germline. The CDR3 DNA follows: TGTGCCAGCAGCTTCAGAGGGTGGGAGGAAAAACTGTTTTTT. Translation: CASSFRGWEEKLFF.

This rearrangement joins TRBV5-6 to TRBJ1-5, with TRBD1 as a possible D gene (5 bases). Trimming removed 2 bases at V and 2 bases at J, with 11 bases between. The CDR3 sequence is 15 residues long. The V gene's germline CDR1 is SGHDT and CDR2 YYEEEE. CDR3 DNA sequence: TGTGCCAGCAGCTTTGGGGGGGAACGCAATCAGCCCCAGCATTTT. Residues: CASSFGGERNQPQHF.

The chain uses TRBV12-5 and TRBJ1-2, with D hard to call. Germline loops: CDR1 LGHNT, CDR2 FRNRAP. The V end lost 5 bases, the J end lost 0 bases, and 10 bases lay between the germline ends. The CDR3 runs to 14 residues. CDR3 residues: CASGLTRTNYGYTF. The CDR3, as DNA: TGTGCTAGTGGTCTCACCCGGACTAACTATGGCTACACCTTC.

This sequence joins TRBV14 and TRBJ1-3, with TRBD1 identical over 10 bases. Germline V gene data show CDR1 as SGHDN and CDR2 as FVKESK. The CDR3 spans 15 residues. Trimming took 3 bases from V and 2 from J; bases not matched to a gene: 1. CDR3 residues: CASSHGQGAGNTIYF. Written as DNA, the CDR3 is TGTGCCAGCAGCCACGGACAGGGGGCTGGAAACACCATATATTTT.

The CDR3 bases are TGTGCCAGCTCACCCCGGACAGGGGGCGAGCGCGAAAAACTGTTTTTT. Its translation is CASSPRTGGEREKLFF. V usage is TRBV18 and J usage is TRBJ1-4; TRBD1 matches 11 bases. J gave up 8 bases and V 3 bases, and 8 bases lay outside the gene matches. This CDR3 contains 16 residues. CDR1 KGHSH and CDR2 LQKENI come from the germline V gene.

Many counts were recorded for this clone. This rearrangement joins TRBV7-3 to TRBJ2-1; 9 positions agree with TRBD1. V gave up 5 bases and J gave up 3 bases; unmatched junction bases: 8. This CDR3 comprises 16 residues. Germline V gene sequence: CDR1 SGHTA, CDR2 FQGTGA. CDR3 region: CASSLLGGQGYNEQFF. For the CDR3, the DNA is TGTGCCAGCAGCCTGCTCGGGGGACAGGGCTACAATGAGCAGTTCTTC.

The rearrangement links TRBV7-9 to TRBJ1-2; possibly TRBD1 for D (6 bases). This CDR3 region has 14 residues. Trimming stripped 8 bases from V and 2 bases from J, with 15 bases between. Looked up from germline, CDR1 is SEHNR and CDR2 is FQNEAQ (reference sequence). The CDR3, as DNA: TGTGCCAGCCGTCCCCGGGACACCAACTATGGCTACACCTTC. Translation: CASRPRDTNYGYTF.

The chain combines TRBV25-1 with TRBJ1-6, with TRBD1 identical over 8 bases. Germline CDR1 reads MGHDK; CDR2 reads SYGVNS. This CDR3 has 16 residues. J was trimmed by 7 bases and V by 4 bases; bases with no gene match: 9. CDR3 nucleotides: TGTGCCAGCAGTGGCAGGACAGGGCCGGGGAATTCACCCCTCCACTTT. It encodes CASSGRTGPGNSPLHF.

The table lists this clone with a few counts. The chain is built from TRBV7-9 and TRBJ1-2; no firm D call. V lost 1 base and J lost 6, with 9 bases in between. The CDR3 spans 13 residues. CDR1 is SEHNR and CDR2 is FQNEAQ in the germline V gene (reference sequence). CDR3 DNA sequence: TGTGCCAGCAGCTTAGTTTCCGGGAATGGCTACACCTTC. Residues: CASSLVSGNGYTF. Filled out from reference TRBV7-9 and TRBJ1-2, the complete variable domain reads DTGVSQNPRHKITKRGQNVTFRCDPISEHNRLYWYRQTLGQGPEFLTYFQNEAQLEKSRLLSDRFSAERPKGSFSTLEIQRTEQGDSAMYLCASSLVSGNGYTFGSGTRLTVV.

The chain is built from TRBV27 and TRBJ2-7; 9 positions match TRBD1. CDR3 size: 13 residues. Trimming took 7 bases from V and 4 from J; bases not matched to a gene: 5. The germline CDR1 and CDR2 sequences are MNHEY and SMNVEV (reference sequence). The DNA of the CDR3 is TGTGCCAGCAAAACGACAGGGGGTTACGAGCAGTACTTC. This codes for CASKTTGGYEQYF.